These 10 T cell receptor beta chains were sequenced from one sample in a study of blood T cell repertoires in COVID-19. Produced via immunoSEQ multiplex PCR; TCRdb's table is partial and in-frame only. Among a few hundred thousand clones, 80% to 90% were seen once, and the ten largest hold roughly 6.4%. The material sequenced was peripheral blood. The source of these receptors is a man aged 55 to 70 who had recovered from COVID-19.

The V gene is TRBV7-2, the J gene TRBJ1-6; D is possibly TRBD1 (6 bases). Trimming removed 1 base from V and 3 bases from J, with 13 bases in between. The CDR3 runs 17 residues. Germline V gene data show CDR1 as SGHTA and CDR2 as FQGNSA. In DNA form, the CDR3 reads TGTGCCAGCAGCTTAGATCCAGGGGCCTTCTATAATTCACCCCTCCACTTT. Translation: CASSLDPGAFYNSPLHF.

The rearrangement uses TRBV2 and TRBJ2-7; tentative D call: TRBD2 (5 bases). CDR3 size: 13 residues. V gave up 8 bases and J gave up 5 bases, with 16 bases separating them. The V gene's germline CDR1 is SNHLY and CDR2 FYNNEI. The CDR3 reads CASGRTGINEQYF. CDR3 DNA sequence: TGTGCCAGCGGCCGGACGGGAATAAACGAGCAGTACTTC.

The V and J genes are TRBV27 and TRBJ1-5, with D perhaps TRBD1 (5 bases). Germline loops: CDR1 MNHEY, CDR2 SMNVEV (reference sequence). The ends were cut back, 1 base at V and 1 base at J, with 8 bases in the middle. The length of the CDR3 is 15 residues. The CDR3 bases are TGTGCCAGCAGTTTATTTGGGGGGAGCAATCAGCCCCAGCATTTT. This codes for CASSLFGGSNQPQHF.

The V gene is TRBV6-5, the J gene TRBJ2-7, with a weak D call TRBD2 (6 bases). Trimming removed 6 bases at V and 0 bases at J, with 12 bases between. This CDR3 is built from 14 residues. From germline, CDR1 is MNHEY and CDR2 SVGAGI. The chain's CDR3 is CASRPWRDSYEQYF. The DNA for the CDR3 is TGTGCCAGCAGACCCTGGCGGGACTCCTACGAGCAGTACTTC.

V is TRBV9 and J is TRBJ1-1; no reliable D call. From germline, CDR1 is SGDLS and CDR2 YYNGEE. Between the trimmed V and J ends, which lost 0 bases and 2 bases, there was a span of 8 bases. There are 14 residues in the CDR3. The CDR3 spells CASSVGAPNTEAFF. CDR3 nucleotide sequence: TGTGCCAGCAGCGTAGGAGCACCAAACACTGAAGCTTTCTTT. The full variable domain, rest sourced from reference TRBV9 and TRBJ1-1, is DSGVTQTPKHLITATGQRVTLRCSPRSGDLSVYWYQQSLDQGLQFLIQYYNGEERAKGNILERFSAQQFPDLHSELNLSSLELGDSALYFCASSVGAPNTEAFFGQGTRLTVV.

This rearrangement joins TRBV19 to TRBJ1-4; TRBD1 might be the D (5 bases). Germline CDR1 reads LNHDA; CDR2 reads SQIVND (reference sequence). This CDR3 spans 14 amino acids. Deletions cut 5 bases from V and 3 bases from J, with 10 bases between. The CDR3: CASSGGIPNEKLFF. The CDR3 nucleotides read TGTGCCAGTAGTGGGGGGATCCCTAATGAAAAACTGTTTTTT.

The chain employs TRBV18 and TRBJ2-7, with D tentatively TRBD1 (6 bases). V lost 3 bases, J lost 6 bases, and 15 bases lay in between. The CDR3 has 14 amino acids. Looked up from germline, CDR1 is KGHSH and CDR2 is LQKENI. The CDR3 here is CASSPPRTVPEQYF. The CDR3 coding sequence is TGTGCCAGCTCACCTCCCAGGACAGTACCCGAGCAGTACTTC.

Written as DNA, the CDR3 is TGTGCCAGCAGTTACTCGTGGCAGGTTGAAAAACTGTTTTTT. Amino acids: CASSYSWQVEKLFF. The chain recombines TRBV6-2 or TRBV6-3 with TRBJ1-4; D is unclear. The V gene's germline CDR1 is MNHEY and CDR2 SVGEGT. This CDR3 spans 14 amino acids. The V end lost 0 bases, the J end lost 7 bases, and 9 bases lay between the germline ends.

This clone was seen more than once but under ten times. This chain joins TRBV10-3 and TRBJ2-2, with TRBD1 matching 9 bases. The germline CDR1 and CDR2 sequences are ENHRY and SYGVKD. The CDR3 length is 16 residues. V lost 6 bases to trimming and J lost 2 bases; unmatched junction nucleotides: 7. The CDR3 reads CAISVTGGANTGELFF. The CDR3 DNA reads TGTGCCATCAGCGTAACAGGGGGCGCAAACACCGGGGAGCTGTTTTTT.

The chain couples TRBV2 to TRBJ2-7; D perhaps matches TRBD1 (6 bases). The V end was cut by 10 bases, the J end by 1 base, with 11 bases between. The germline V gene has CDR1 SNHLY and CDR2 FYNNEI. This CDR3 contains 12 residues. This CDR3 is CATRTESYEQYF. CDR3 sequence (DNA): TGTGCCACCCGGACAGAGTCCTACGAGCAGTACTTC.